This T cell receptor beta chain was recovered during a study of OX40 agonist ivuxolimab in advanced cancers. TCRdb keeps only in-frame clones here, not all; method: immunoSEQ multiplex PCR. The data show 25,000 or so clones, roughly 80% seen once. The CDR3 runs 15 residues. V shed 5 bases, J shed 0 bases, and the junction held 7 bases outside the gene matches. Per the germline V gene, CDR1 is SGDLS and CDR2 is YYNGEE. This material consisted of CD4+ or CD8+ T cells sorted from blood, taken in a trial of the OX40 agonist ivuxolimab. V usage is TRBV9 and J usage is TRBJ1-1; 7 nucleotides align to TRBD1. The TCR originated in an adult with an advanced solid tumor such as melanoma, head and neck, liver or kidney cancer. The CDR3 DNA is TGTGCCAGCAGATCGGCAGGGGGTATGAACACTGAAGCTTTCTTT. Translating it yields CASRSAGGMNTEAFF.